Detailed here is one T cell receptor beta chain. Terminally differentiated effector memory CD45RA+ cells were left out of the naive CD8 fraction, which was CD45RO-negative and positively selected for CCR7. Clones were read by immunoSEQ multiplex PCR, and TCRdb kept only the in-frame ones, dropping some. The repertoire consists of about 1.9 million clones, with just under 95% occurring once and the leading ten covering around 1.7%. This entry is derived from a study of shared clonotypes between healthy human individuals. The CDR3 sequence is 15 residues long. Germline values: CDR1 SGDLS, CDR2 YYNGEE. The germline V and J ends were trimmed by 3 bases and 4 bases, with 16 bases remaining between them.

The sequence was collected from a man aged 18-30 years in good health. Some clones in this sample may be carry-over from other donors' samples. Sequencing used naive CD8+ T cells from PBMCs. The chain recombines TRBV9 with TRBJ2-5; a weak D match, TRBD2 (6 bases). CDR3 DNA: TGTGCCAGCAGCGGACCCGGCGGGGTGCTAGAGACCCAGTACTTC. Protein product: CASSGPGGVLETQYF.